Below, 15 T cell receptor beta chains from the same sample are listed, as sequenced in a study of T cells in Graves' hyperthyroidism and ophthalmopathy. Regions amplified from RNA transcripts were the TCR beta CDR3 regions. Initially, a first-round RT-PCR of the TCR CDR3 employed the HTBI primer set. Via MiXCR, TCRdb re-called the multiplex PCR reads, giving one row per CDR3 protein. The sample lists 350,000 or so distinct CDR3 sequences, approximately 22% occurring once. Sequenced input: blood. These receptors originate from a woman aged 45-60 years with Graves' hyperthyroidism.

This clonotype was found many times. The CDR3 loop is CASTKGQLISNQPQHF. CDR3 bases: TGTGCCAGCACCAAAGGACAGTTAATTAGCAATCAGCCCCAGCATTTT. The chain joins TRBV2 to TRBJ1-5; D is perhaps TRBD1 (6 bases). The V end was cut by 7 bases, the J end by 0 bases, with 16 bases between. Looked up from germline, CDR1 is SNHLY and CDR2 is FYNNEI. The CDR3 covers 16 residues.

The J gene is TRBJ2-2, the V gene TRBV6-1; 7 nucleotides align to TRBD2. CDR3 length: 12 residues. Germline V lookup: CDR1 MNHNS, CDR2 SASEGT. V trimming: 8 bases; J trimming: 7 bases; junction bases outside the gene matches: 4. The CDR3 spells CASGLVGGELFF. CDR3 coding DNA: TGTGCCAGCGGACTAGTCGGCGGGGAGCTGTTTTTT.

This clonotype was picked up many times. V usage is TRBV28 and J usage is TRBJ1-6, with 9 bases fitting TRBD1. Trimming took 7 bases from V and 10 from J; bases not matched to a gene: 11. In germline, CDR1 is MDHEN, CDR2 SYDVKM. The CDR3 length is 15 residues. DNA of the CDR3: TGTGCCAGCAAGTCCGGGGGACAGGGAAAATCACCCCTCCACTTT. This codes for CASKSGGQGKSPLHF.

The chain has TRBV25-1 and TRBJ2-7; 10 nucleotides line up with TRBD2. Germline trimming cut 3 bases from V and 1 base from J; bases unmatched to any gene: 3. Per germline, CDR1 MGHDK and CDR2 SYGVNS. The CDR3 is made up of 15 amino acids. The CDR3 nucleotides are TGTGCCAGCAGTGATAGGACTAGCGGTTCCTACGAGCAGTACTTC. Translating gives CASSDRTSGSYEQYF.

Many counts were recorded for this clonotype. The CDR3 DNA follows: TGTGCCAGCAGCTATACAACAGGGGGCTCTGGAAACACCATATATTTT. It specifies CASSYTTGGSGNTIYF. The genes are TRBV7-8 and TRBJ1-3, with TRBD1 identical over 8 bases. This CDR3 comprises 16 residues. Germline CDR1 reads SGHVS; CDR2 reads FQNEAQ. Trimming cost V 4 bases and J 0 bases; bases outside gene matches: 5. The full variable domain, completed using reference TRBV7-8 and TRBJ1-3, is GAGVSQSPRYKVAKRGQDVALRCDPISGHVSLFWYQQALGQGPEFLTYFQNEAQLDKSGLPSDRFFAERPEGSVSTLKIQRTQQEDSAVYLCASSYTTGGSGNTIYFGEGSWLTVV.

This clonotype was seen at least ten times. The chain is built from TRBV5-6 and TRBJ1-2; D not certain. This CDR3 is built from 15 residues. Germline V gives CDR1 SGHDT, CDR2 YYEEEE. Trimming took off 4 bases at V and 0 bases at J, with 13 bases between the two ends. The CDR3 bases are TGTGCCAGCAGCAGCCGGTTATTTGCTAACTATGGCTACACCTTC. It is translated as CASSSRLFANYGYTF.

This clonotype has ten or more counts. The genes are TRBV11-2 and TRBJ2-3; 14 bases are shared with TRBD2. Per germline, CDR1 SGHAT and CDR2 FQNNGV. J gave up 7 bases and V 4 bases, and 4 bases lay outside the gene matches. The CDR3 loop spans 15 amino acids. CDR3 sequence reads: CASSSTSGGANTQYF. CDR3 nucleotides: TGTGCCAGCAGCTCGACTAGCGGGGGGGCCAATACGCAGTATTTT. Using reference TRBV11-2 and TRBJ2-3 for the parts outside the CDR3, the full variable domain is EAGVAQSPRYKIIEKRQSVAFWCNPISGHATLYWYQQILGQGPKLLIQFQNNGVVDDSQLPKDRFSAERLKGVDSTLKIQPAKLEDSAVYLCASSSTSGGANTQYFGPGTRLTVL.

In its sample, this clonotype was seen many times. The V gene is TRBV30, the J gene TRBJ1-2, with D perhaps TRBD1 (6 bases). V lost 5 bases, J lost 1 base, and 11 bases lay in between. Germline V gene sequence: CDR1 GTSNPN, CDR2 SVGIG (reference sequence). This CDR3 is built from 13 residues. CDR3 sequence reads: CAWGRGYNYGYTF. The CDR3 DNA is TGTGCCTGGGGCAGGGGCTATAACTATGGCTACACCTTC.

This clonotype was seen ten or more times. The chain carries TRBV24-1 and TRBJ2-3; 10 positions agree with TRBD2. CDR3 length: 16 residues. Germline CDR1 is KGHDR and CDR2 is SFDVKD. V shed 4 bases, J shed 2 bases, and the junction held 5 bases outside the gene matches. The CDR3 loop reads CATSEPLAGNTDTQYF. In DNA form, the CDR3 reads TGTGCCACCAGTGAGCCACTAGCGGGAAACACAGATACGCAGTATTTT.

This clonotype has just a few counts. CDR3 nucleotide sequence: TGCGCCAGCAGTGAGAGCCTAGCGGGAGTTAGCGAGCAGTACTTC. This translates into CASSESLAGVSEQYF. The J gene is TRBJ2-7, the V gene TRBV10-1; TRBD2 matches 10 bases. V lost 2 bases to trimming and J lost 6 bases; unmatched junction nucleotides: 7. The CDR3 is made up of 15 amino acids. Germline V gene sequence: CDR1 WNHNN, CDR2 SYGVQD (reference sequence).

The chain joins TRBV20-1 to TRBJ2-1; D call uncertain. V lost 3 bases, J lost 5 bases, and 5 bases lay in between. The CDR3 has 11 residues. Per germline, CDR1 DFQATT and CDR2 SNEGSKA (reference sequence). CDR3 residues: CSASSNNEQFF. The CDR3 DNA sequence: TGCAGTGCTAGTAGCAACAATGAGCAGTTCTTC.

This clonotype was found many times. J is TRBJ2-3 and V is TRBV28, with D uncertain. Germline lookup yields CDR1 MDHEN and CDR2 SYDVKM. The CDR3 is 15 amino acids. V lost 5 bases to trimming and J lost 2 bases, with 14 bases between them. CDR3 region: CASSGFLLNTDTQYF. CDR3 coding DNA: TGTGCCAGCAGTGGTTTCCTGTTAAACACAGATACGCAGTATTTT.

The CDR3 bases are TGTGCCAGCAAGCTACAGGGGGCAGAGACCCAGTACTTC. It codes for CASKLQGAETQYF. The chain carries TRBV6-1 and TRBJ2-5, with 9 positions matching TRBD1. J lost 4 bases, V lost 7 bases, and 4 bases had no gene match. Germline V gene data show CDR1 as MNHNS and CDR2 as SASEGT. This CDR3 region has 13 residues.

This clonotype was picked up many times. The chain couples TRBV18 to TRBJ1-1; maybe TRBD1 (5 bases). The ends were cut back, 7 bases at V and 4 bases at J, with 13 bases in the middle. Germline V lookup: CDR1 KGHSH, CDR2 LQKENI. CDR3 length equals 13 residues. The CDR3 reads CASLAGWATEAFF. Written as DNA, the CDR3 is TGTGCCAGCTTAGCAGGGTGGGCCACTGAAGCTTTCTTT.

The table lists this clonotype with many counts. The chain employs TRBV11-2 and TRBJ2-7; a possible D gene is TRBD1 (6 bases). This CDR3 has 15 residues. The germline V gene encodes CDR1 SGHAT and CDR2 FQNNGV. V was pared by 5 bases and J by 1 base, with 15 bases between. The CDR3: CASSTNWQGSYEQYF. The CDR3 DNA is TGTGCCAGCAGCACAAACTGGCAGGGGTCCTACGAGCAGTACTTC.